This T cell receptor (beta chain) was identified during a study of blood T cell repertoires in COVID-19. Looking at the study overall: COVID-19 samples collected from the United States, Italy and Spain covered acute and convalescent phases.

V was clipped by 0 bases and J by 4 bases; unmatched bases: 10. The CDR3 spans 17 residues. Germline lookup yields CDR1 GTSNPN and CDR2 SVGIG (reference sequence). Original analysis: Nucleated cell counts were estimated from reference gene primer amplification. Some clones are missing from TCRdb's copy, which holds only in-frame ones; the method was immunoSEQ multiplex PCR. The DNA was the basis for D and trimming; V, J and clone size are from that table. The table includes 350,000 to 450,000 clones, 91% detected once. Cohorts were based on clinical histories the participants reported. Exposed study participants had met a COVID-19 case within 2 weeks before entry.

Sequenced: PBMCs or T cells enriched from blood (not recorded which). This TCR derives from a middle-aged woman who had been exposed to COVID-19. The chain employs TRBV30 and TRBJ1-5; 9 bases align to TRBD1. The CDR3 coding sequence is TGTGCCTGGAGTGTAGGACAGGGGCCGGCTAAAAATCAGCCCCAGCATTTT. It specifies CAWSVGQGPAKNQPQHF.